Shown below are 27 T cell receptor beta chains from a single sample sequenced in a study of post-analysis software for immune sequencing data. Findings of the study overall: Patients carried 5 or 6 TRBV segments more frequently than controls did, and TRBV5-6, TRBV5-1 and TRBV20-1 were among them.

These receptors lack a known antigen. cDNA libraries of TCR beta carried unique molecular identifiers. TCRdb re-called the PCR reads through MiXCR, storing one row per CDR3 protein. This sample yields roughly 700,000 distinct CDR3 sequences, of which 25% to 30% are seen a single time; roughly 0.57% belongs to the top ten. The sample comprised blood. The receptors were sampled from a girl under 18 with multiple sclerosis.

The chain has TRBV7-6 and TRBJ2-3; maybe TRBD2 (6 bases). The CDR3 consists of 14 residues. Trimming removed 8 bases at V and 2 bases at J, with 14 bases between. Per germline, CDR1 SGHVS and CDR2 FNYEAQ. CDR3 nucleotide sequence: TGTGCCAGCCAAATCGGGGGAGCCACAGATACGCAGTATTTT. Translated: CASQIGGATDTQYF.

This clonotype has only a few counts. The rearrangement joins TRBV20-1 to TRBJ1-2; D unresolved. CDR3 size: 11 residues. The germline V gene has CDR1 DFQATT and CDR2 SNEGSKA (reference sequence). V was cut by 2 bases and J by 8 bases, with 9 bases left in between. The CDR3 sequence is CSARYLQGYTF. Written as DNA, the CDR3 is TGCAGTGCTAGATATCTCCAGGGCTACACCTTC.

V and J are TRBV5-1 and TRBJ2-5; 7 bases agree with TRBD2. With 4 bases clipped from V and 11 bases from J, the junction kept 20 bases outside the gene matches. The CDR3 loop spans 16 amino acids. The germline CDR1 and CDR2 sequences are SGHRS and YFSETQ. CDR3 region: CASSRTDLRLANEQYF. CDR3 nucleotides: TGCGCCAGCAGCCGGACGGATCTAAGACTAGCTAATGAGCAGTACTTC.

Only a few counts were recorded for this clonotype. The J gene is TRBJ2-1, the V gene TRBV9, with a tentative D call TRBD2 (6 bases). Trimming pared 7 bases from V and 0 bases from J, leaving 14 bases between. The CDR3 contains 15 residues. Germline lookup yields CDR1 SGDLS and CDR2 YYNGEE. The CDR3 reads CASGLGGSSYNEQFF. CDR3 in DNA: TGTGCCAGCGGATTGGGGGGAAGCTCCTACAATGAGCAGTTCTTC.

This clonotype was seen a handful of times. V is TRBV29-1 and J is TRBJ2-6; maybe TRBD1 (6 bases). The CDR3 consists of 13 residues. From germline, CDR1 is SQVTM and CDR2 ANQGSEA. Trimming took 6 bases from V and 3 from J, leaving 9 bases between them. CDR3 in amino acids: CSVTGLGANVLTF. The CDR3 DNA follows: TGCAGCGTCACAGGGCTTGGGGCCAACGTCCTGACTTTC.

The rearrangement joins TRBV5-1 to TRBJ1-5; D is uncertain. The ends were cut back, 0 bases at V and 0 bases at J, with 10 bases in the middle. The germline V gene has CDR1 SGHRS and CDR2 YFSETQ. CDR3 length equals 16 residues. The CDR3: CASSLGSGDSNQPQHF. CDR3 nucleotides: TGCGCCAGCAGCTTGGGTTCCGGGGATAGCAATCAGCCCCAGCATTTT.

J is TRBJ2-5 and V is TRBV20-1; tentatively, D is TRBD1 or TRBD2 (6 bases each). Germline V CDR1 and CDR2: DFQATT, SNEGSKA (reference sequence). This CDR3 is 12 amino acids long. Trimming removed 6 bases at V and 5 bases at J, with 13 bases between. The CDR3 DNA is TGCAGTGCACGAACGGGGGCTGAGACCCAGTACTTC. Its protein product is CSARTGAETQYF.

This chain links TRBV10-2 with TRBJ2-4; maybe TRBD2 (6 bases). CDR1 is WSHSY and CDR2 is SAAADI in the germline V gene. The CDR3 is 15 residues long. Trimming stripped 6 bases from V and 2 bases from J, with 14 bases between. The CDR3 reads CASRELGGTKNIQYF. The CDR3 DNA sequence: TGCGCCAGCAGAGAGCTCGGGGGAACCAAAAACATTCAGTACTTC.

The chain recombines TRBV6-1 with TRBJ1-3; D gene uncertain. This CDR3 has 11 amino acids. Germline values: CDR1 MNHNS, CDR2 SASEGT. The ends were cut back, 7 bases at V and 4 bases at J, with 5 bases in the middle. The CDR3 spells CASTVGNTIYF. CDR3 DNA sequence: TGTGCCAGCACGGTCGGAAACACCATATATTTT.

The rearrangement joins TRBV20-1 to TRBJ1-1, with TRBD1 identical over 8 bases. The CDR3 is 14 amino acids. V lost 8 bases, J lost 3 bases, and 11 bases stayed unmatched. Germline V gene data show CDR1 as DFQATT and CDR2 as SNEGSKA (reference sequence). The CDR3 region has the DNA TGCAGTAGAAGGGCAGGGGGCGATCACACTGAAGCTTTCTTT. It encodes CSRRAGGDHTEAFF.

The rearrangement joins TRBV7-8 to TRBJ1-4; perhaps TRBD1 as D (5 bases). Germline CDR1 reads SGHVS; CDR2 reads FQNEAQ. The CDR3 runs 15 residues. V dropped 3 bases and J dropped 8 bases, with 16 bases sitting between them. CDR3 sequence reads: CASSFRDAIGEKLFF. The CDR3 coding sequence is TGTGCCAGCAGCTTCCGGGACGCCATCGGCGAAAAACTGTTTTTT.

The rearrangement links TRBV20-1 to TRBJ1-2; no clear D gene. With 3 bases removed from V and 6 bases from J, the gap between germline ends came to 20 bases. This CDR3 has 15 amino acids. In germline, CDR1 is DFQATT, CDR2 SNEGSKA (reference sequence). The CDR3 coding sequence is TGCAGTGCTAGTAGGCTAGAAGGACCTCTACATGGCTACACCTTC. As protein: CSASRLEGPLHGYTF.

The gene calls are TRBV20-1 and TRBJ2-1; D is unresolved. The germline V gene encodes CDR1 DFQATT and CDR2 SNEGSKA (reference sequence). CDR3 length: 12 amino acids. Trimming took 1 base from V and 6 from J, leaving 7 bases between them. This chain's CDR3 is CSARALTNEQFF. The CDR3, as DNA: TGCAGTGCTAGAGCCCTCACCAATGAGCAGTTCTTC.

This clonotype was picked up a small number of times. The chain employs TRBV5-1 and TRBJ1-6; D might be TRBD1 (6 bases). This CDR3 is built from 15 residues. CDR1 is SGHRS and CDR2 is YFSETQ in the germline V gene. The ends were cut back, 4 bases at V and 3 bases at J, with 11 bases in the middle. CDR3 nucleotides: TGCGCCAGCAGCCCCAACAGGGACTATAATTCACCCCTCCACTTT. It codes for CASSPNRDYNSPLHF.

The chain links TRBV20-1 to TRBJ2-1; D remains ambiguous. The CDR3 runs 15 residues. V was shortened by 5 bases and J by 4 bases, with 18 bases between the two germline ends. Germline V lookup: CDR1 DFQATT, CDR2 SNEGSKA (reference sequence). CDR3 loop: CSASRTPIGYNEQFF. The CDR3 nucleotides are TGCAGTGCTTCTCGAACCCCAATTGGATACAATGAGCAGTTCTTC.

This chain links TRBV5-1 with TRBJ2-3; 10 bases agree with TRBD2. CDR1 SGHRS and CDR2 YFSETQ come from the germline V gene. This CDR3 has 16 amino acids. V dropped 4 bases and J dropped 5; count of bases not matched to a gene: 10. The CDR3 DNA reads TGCGCCAGCAGCCCGGGACTAGCGATGGATGTAGATACGCAGTATTTT. As protein: CASSPGLAMDVDTQYF.

This chain joins TRBV20-1 and TRBJ2-3, with TRBD2 identical over 7 bases. The trim removed 6 bases at V and 4 bases at J, leaving 22 bases unmatched. This CDR3 comprises 18 residues. Looked up from germline, CDR1 is DFQATT and CDR2 is SNEGSKA (reference sequence). Here the CDR3 DNA reads TGCAGTGCCCAACTTAGAAGGGGCGGGGGAACGTCCGCAGATACGCAGTATTTT. Its translation is CSAQLRRGGGTSADTQYF.

The CDR3 loop is CASRDRGGSSYEQYF. CDR3 sequence (DNA): TGTGCCAGCAGGGACAGGGGCGGAAGCTCCTACGAGCAGTACTTC. V is TRBV6-5 and J is TRBJ2-7, with 9 bases matching TRBD1. Germline V gene sequence: CDR1 MNHEY, CDR2 SVGAGI. The CDR3 has 15 amino acids. Unmatched junction bases numbered 6, after V lost 6 bases and J lost 0 bases.

A few counts support this clonotype. The J gene is TRBJ2-7, the V gene TRBV10-3, with TRBD2 matching over 8 bases. J lost 0 bases, V lost 5 bases, and 15 bases had no gene match. Germline lookup yields CDR1 ENHRY and CDR2 SYGVKD. The CDR3 length is 18 residues. The CDR3: CAISPKPGTSGSSYEQYF. The CDR3, as DNA: TGTGCCATCAGTCCCAAACCGGGAACTAGCGGTTCCTCCTACGAGCAGTACTTC.

On this clonotype: Its ends do not fully match the called genes, so a read error is possible. The V and J genes are TRBV29-1 and TRBJ2-1; 8 nucleotides align to TRBD1. This CDR3 contains 16 residues. Germline V lookup: CDR1 SQVTM, CDR2 ANQGSEA. CDR3: CGVREEPGQEFNEQFF. The CDR3 DNA sequence: TGCGGCGTTCGTGAAGAGCCGGGACAGGAGTTCAATGAGCAGTTCTTC.

This clonotype was observed many times. This chain links TRBV7-2 with TRBJ2-5, with 8 bases matching TRBD2. CDR1 is SGHTA, CDR2 FQGNSA, per germline. Trimming at V came to 5 bases and at J to 5 bases, leaving 10 bases not matched to a gene. The CDR3 has 15 residues. CDR3 sequence: CASSTTSGGGETQYF. The DNA for the CDR3 is TGTGCCAGCAGCACTACTAGCGGTGGAGGGGAGACCCAGTACTTC.

The CDR3 DNA is TGCAGTGCTAGTCAGGGGGGAGAAAGAGGCTACACCTTC. Translating gives CSASQGGERGYTF. The chain links TRBV20-1 to TRBJ1-2; TRBD1 aligns across 7 bases. Germline V gives CDR1 DFQATT, CDR2 SNEGSKA (reference sequence). The CDR3 is made up of 13 amino acids. Trimming removed 3 bases from V and 8 bases from J; junction bases left unmatched: 9.

This clonotype was counted many times. This CDR3 reads CASSPMTSGGRETQYF. The DNA of the CDR3 is TGTGCCAGCAGCCCTATGACTAGCGGGGGGCGGGAGACCCAGTACTTC. The gene calls are TRBV4-2 and TRBJ2-5; 13 bases match TRBD2. Per the germline V gene, CDR1 is LGHNA and CDR2 is YNFKEQ. The CDR3 is 16 amino acids. The V and J ends lost 4 bases and 5 bases, in that order; junction bases with no gene match: 7.

The chain couples TRBV7-9 to TRBJ2-3; D might be TRBD1 (6 bases). The CDR3 runs 17 residues. V was trimmed by 3 bases and J by 6 bases, leaving 22 bases between them. The germline V gene has CDR1 SEHNR and CDR2 FQNEAQ (reference sequence). The CDR3 sequence is CASSLGAGSGPTDTQYF. The CDR3 bases are TGTGCCAGCAGCTTGGGGGCAGGGTCCGGCCCCACGGATACGCAGTATTTT. Full variable domain (missing parts from reference TRBV7-9 and TRBJ2-3): DTGVSQNPRHKITKRGQNVTFRCDPISEHNRLYWYRQTLGQGPEFLTYFQNEAQLEKSRLLSDRFSAERPKGSFSTLEIQRTEQGDSAMYLCASSLGAGSGPTDTQYFGPGTRLTVL.

The V gene is TRBV29-1, the J gene TRBJ2-5; D call uncertain. Germline V gene sequence: CDR1 SQVTM, CDR2 ANQGSEA. The CDR3 is made up of 11 amino acids. V gave up 7 bases and J gave up 4 bases, with 10 bases separating them. The CDR3 region has the DNA TGCAGCGCCGGATGGACAGAGACCCAGTACTTC. Protein product: CSAGWTETQYF.

The chain joins TRBV28 to TRBJ2-1; 9 bases line up with TRBD1. The J call may be in error: the DNA end matches TRBJ2-7 better. The germline CDR1 and CDR2 sequences are MDHEN and SYDVKM. This CDR3 is built from 15 residues. CDR3 in DNA: TGTGCCAGCAGTCCACCCGGACAGGGGCTATACGAGCAGTACTTC. Amino acids: CASSPPGQGLYEQYF.

The chain employs TRBV5-1 and TRBJ2-5; D ambiguous. The V and J ends lost 3 bases and 3 bases respectively, with 6 bases between them. From germline, CDR1 is SGHRS and CDR2 YFSETQ. The CDR3 sequence is 12 residues long. CDR3 bases: TGCGCCAGCAGCTGGAAGAAAGAGACCCAGTACTTC. Translated: CASSWKKETQYF.